This T cell receptor (beta chain) came from a study of blood T cell repertoires in COVID-19. About the study: Spain, Italy and the United States supplied samples that represented acute and convalescent COVID-19. The cDNA or gDNA used as material had been derived from T cells, B-cell-depleted T cells, or PBMCs.

The CDR3 is 14 residues long. Trimming pared 5 bases from V and 9 bases from J, leaving 20 bases between. Per germline, CDR1 MNHEY and CDR2 SMNVEV (reference sequence). TCRdb's copy holds only in-frame clones and misses some; the assay was immunoSEQ multiplex PCR. The data contain about 200,000 clones, over 75% of them seen just once; the ten biggest clones take up approximately 6%. The receptor was isolated from a man older than 75 with acute or convalescent COVID-19. This rearrangement joins TRBV27 to TRBJ2-7; D is possibly TRBD2 (5 bases). Material: peripheral blood. Here the CDR3 reads CASSPSRGFTRQYF. The CDR3 DNA follows: TGTGCCAGCAGTCCCTCCCGCGGGTTCACGAGGCAGTACTTC.